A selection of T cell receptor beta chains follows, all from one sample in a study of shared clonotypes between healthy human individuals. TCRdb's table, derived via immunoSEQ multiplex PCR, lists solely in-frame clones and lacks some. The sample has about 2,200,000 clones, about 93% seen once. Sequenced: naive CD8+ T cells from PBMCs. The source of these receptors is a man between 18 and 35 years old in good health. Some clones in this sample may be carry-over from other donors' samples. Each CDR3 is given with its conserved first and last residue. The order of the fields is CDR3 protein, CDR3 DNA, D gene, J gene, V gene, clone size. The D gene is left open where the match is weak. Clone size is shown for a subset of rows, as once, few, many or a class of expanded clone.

CDR3: CASSNRGDTQYF
DNA: TGTGCCAGTAGTAATCGGGGGGATACGCAGTATTTT
D: .
J: TRBJ2-3
V: TRBV19
size: .

CDR3: CASRSYEQYF
DNA: TGTGCCAGCAGATCATACGAGCAGTACTTC
D: .
J: TRBJ2-7
V: TRBV28
size: .

CDR3: CASSSLAVGSYNEQFF
DNA: TGCGCCAGCAGCTCCTTAGCGGTTGGCTCCTACAATGAGCAGTTCTTC
D: .
J: TRBJ2-1
V: TRBV5-1
size: .

CDR3: CASIRGRERADTQYF
DNA: TGTGCCAGCATTCGAGGGAGAGAGAGAGCAGATACGCAGTATTTT
D: .
J: TRBJ2-3
V: TRBV2
size: .

CDR3: CASSRTGGAMGTEAFF
DNA: TGCGCCAGCAGCCGGACAGGGGGCGCGATGGGCACTGAAGCTTTCTTT
D: TRBD1
J: TRBJ1-1
V: TRBV4-1
size: .

CDR3: CASSQQGDYGYTF
DNA: TGTGCCAGCAGCCAACAGGGGGACTATGGCTACACCTTC
D: TRBD1
J: TRBJ1-2
V: TRBV4-2
size: .

CDR3: CSALGGNTDTQYF
DNA: TGCAGCGCCTTAGGGGGCAACACAGATACGCAGTATTTT
D: TRBD1
J: TRBJ2-3
V: TRBV29-1
size: .

CDR3: CASSHRLADNEQFF
DNA: TGTGCCAGCAGCCACAGACTAGCGGACAATGAGCAGTTCTTC
D: TRBD2
J: TRBJ2-1
V: TRBV27
size: .

CDR3: CASSFLTGRDPGDTQYF
DNA: TGTGCCAGCAGTTTTTTAACGGGGCGGGACCCCGGAGATACGCAGTATTTT
D: .
J: TRBJ2-3
V: TRBV27
size: .

CDR3: CASSPGTDHQPQHF
DNA: TGCGCCAGCAGCCCCGGGACGGATCATCAGCCCCAGCATTTT
D: .
J: TRBJ1-5
V: TRBV4-1
size: .

CDR3: CASSFVGFGPDTQYF
DNA: TGTGCCAGCAGTTTTGTGGGGTTCGGCCCAGATACGCAGTATTTT
D: .
J: TRBJ2-3
V: TRBV27
size: .

CDR3: CASSSGTSIGAYEQYF
DNA: TGTGCCAGCAGTTCCGGGACTAGTATTGGGGCCTACGAGCAGTACTTC
D: TRBD2
J: TRBJ2-7
V: TRBV28
size: .

CDR3: CATSSRDYSYNEQFF
DNA: TGTGCCACCAGCAGCCGGGACTACTCCTACAATGAGCAGTTCTTC
D: TRBD2
J: TRBJ2-1
V: TRBV15
size: .

CDR3: CAISESRALYNEQFF
DNA: TGTGCCATCAGTGAGTCACGGGCCCTTTACAATGAGCAGTTCTTC
D: .
J: TRBJ2-1
V: TRBV10-3
size: .

CDR3: CASSLGLVSSYEQYF
DNA: TGTGCCAGCAGCTTAGGGCTAGTGAGCTCCTACGAGCAGTACTTC
D: .
J: TRBJ2-7
V: TRBV7-9
size: .

CDR3: CASSNTGPQPGELFF
DNA: TGTGCCAGCAGCAACACTGGACCCCAGCCCGGGGAGCTGTTTTTT
D: .
J: TRBJ2-2
V: TRBV14
size: .

CDR3: CASSFPPADMNTEAFF
DNA: TGTGCCAGCAGTTTTCCTCCCGCAGATATGAACACTGAAGCTTTCTTT
D: .
J: TRBJ1-1
V: TRBV28
size: .

CDR3: CSVAIYVGGYTF
DNA: TGCAGCGTTGCTATATACGTGGGTGGCTACACCTTC
D: .
J: TRBJ1-2
V: TRBV29-1
size: few

CDR3: CASSPRTSGNHEQYF
DNA: TGTGCCAGCAGTCCGCGGACTAGCGGGAACCACGAGCAGTACTTC
D: TRBD2
J: TRBJ2-7
V: TRBV27
size: .

CDR3: CASSLAAGVRTDTQYF
DNA: TGTGCCAGCAGCTTGGCCGCAGGGGTGAGGACAGATACGCAGTATTTT
D: .
J: TRBJ2-3
V: TRBV11-2
size: .

CDR3: CASSFGTGVGYNSPLHF
DNA: TGTGCCAGCAGTTTCGGGACAGGAGTGGGCTATAATTCACCCCTCCACTTT
D: TRBD1
J: TRBJ1-6
V: TRBV28
size: .

CDR3: CASSATGGAGQPQHF
DNA: TGTGCCAGCAGCGCGACGGGGGGGGCCGGTCAGCCCCAGCATTTT
D: .
J: TRBJ1-5
V: TRBV9
size: .

CDR3: CASITGLAPGELFF
DNA: TGTGCCAGCATTACCGGACTAGCCCCCGGGGAGCTGTTTTTT
D: TRBD2
J: TRBJ2-2
V: TRBV6-1
size: once

CDR3: CASSYSAYEQYF
DNA: TGTGCCAGCAGTTACTCGGCCTACGAGCAGTACTTC
D: .
J: TRBJ2-7
V: TRBV6-5
size: .

CDR3: CASSLWAPGQGAFTNNEKLFF
DNA: TGCGCCAGCAGCTTGTGGGCCCCCGGACAGGGGGCCTTCACCAATAATGAAAAACTGTTTTTT
D: TRBD1
J: TRBJ1-4
V: TRBV5-1
size: .

CDR3: CASRTADSSYNSPLHF
DNA: TGTGCCAGCAGAACAGCGGACAGCTCCTATAATTCACCCCTCCACTTT
D: .
J: TRBJ1-6
V: TRBV2
size: .

CDR3: CASLEGPSSYNEQFF
DNA: TGTGCCAGCCTCGAAGGGCCCAGCTCCTACAATGAGCAGTTCTTC
D: .
J: TRBJ2-1
V: TRBV4-2
size: .

CDR3: CASSFRDRGLAETQYF
DNA: TGTGCCAGCAGCTTCCGGGACAGGGGGCTTGCTGAGACCCAGTACTTC
D: TRBD1
J: TRBJ2-5
V: TRBV11-2
size: .

CDR3: CASSPSQGVNSYEQYF
DNA: TGTGCCAGCAGTCCCTCACAGGGGGTGAACTCCTACGAGCAGTACTTC
D: TRBD1
J: TRBJ2-7
V: TRBV27
size: .

CDR3: CASSPISRGQTNTEAFF
DNA: TGTGCCAGCAGCCCTATTAGCAGGGGACAAACGAACACTGAAGCTTTCTTT
D: .
J: TRBJ1-1
V: TRBV4-2
size: .

CDR3: CASSNPDRVEETQYF
DNA: TGTGCCAGCAGTAATCCGGACAGGGTCGAGGAGACCCAGTACTTC
D: TRBD1
J: TRBJ2-5
V: TRBV28
size: .

CDR3: CASSVGGSPDTQYF
DNA: TGTGCCAGCAGCGTAGGGGGGTCCCCAGATACGCAGTATTTT
D: .
J: TRBJ2-3
V: TRBV9
size: .

CDR3: CASSLLAQQETQYF
DNA: TGTGCCAGCAGCTTATTAGCACAGCAAGAGACCCAGTACTTC
D: .
J: TRBJ2-5
V: TRBV7-6
size: .

CDR3: CASSGTGGAEQFF
DNA: TGTGCCAGCAGTGGCACAGGGGGCGCTGAGCAGTTCTTC
D: TRBD1
J: TRBJ2-1
V: TRBV6-4
size: .

CDR3: CASSSRDEGDEQYF
DNA: TGCGCCAGCAGCTCCCGGGACGAGGGGGACGAGCAGTACTTC
D: .
J: TRBJ2-7
V: TRBV5-1
size: .

CDR3: CASSYGTGDSYEQYF
DNA: TGCGCCAGCAGCTATGGGACAGGGGACTCCTACGAGCAGTACTTC
D: TRBD1
J: TRBJ2-7
V: TRBV5-1
size: .

CDR3: CASSEALLQGVGEQYF
DNA: TGTGCCAGCAGTGAAGCGCTTCTACAGGGCGTCGGCGAGCAGTACTTC
D: .
J: TRBJ2-7
V: TRBV2
size: .

CDR3: CASSHQTSGSSFEQYF
DNA: TGTGCCAGCAGTCACCAGACTAGCGGGAGTTCATTCGAGCAGTACTTC
D: TRBD2
J: TRBJ2-7
V: TRBV28
size: .

CDR3: CASSYSTGGETYEQFF
DNA: TGTGCCAGCAGTTACTCGACGGGAGGGGAGACATATGAGCAGTTCTTC
D: TRBD2
J: TRBJ2-1
V: TRBV6-5
size: once

CDR3: CASSLSPRAYEQYF
DNA: TGTGCCAGCAGTTTGTCTCCCAGGGCCTACGAGCAGTACTTC
D: .
J: TRBJ2-7
V: TRBV27
size: once

CDR3: CASTSDRGDEQFF
DNA: TGTGCCAGCACCTCAGACAGGGGTGATGAGCAGTTCTTC
D: TRBD1
J: TRBJ2-1
V: TRBV27
size: .

CDR3: CASSSIARFGREGGNEQFF
DNA: TGTGCCAGCAGCTCCATAGCCCGCTTTGGGCGGGAGGGGGGCAATGAGCAGTTCTTC
D: TRBD2
J: TRBJ2-1
V: TRBV11-2
size: .

CDR3: CASSALWGAVGETQYF
DNA: TGTGCCAGCAGCGCCCTATGGGGGGCTGTTGGGGAGACCCAGTACTTC
D: .
J: TRBJ2-5
V: TRBV9
size: .

CDR3: CASILTGKETQYF
DNA: TGTGCCAGCATTCTAACAGGGAAAGAGACCCAGTACTTC
D: .
J: TRBJ2-5
V: TRBV6-1
size: .

CDR3: CASTVGTEAFF
DNA: TGTGCCAGCACCGTAGGCACTGAAGCTTTCTTT
D: .
J: TRBJ1-1
V: TRBV25-1
size: few

CDR3: CASSQAQGGNYEQYF
DNA: TGCGCCAGCAGCCAAGCACAGGGCGGGAACTACGAGCAGTACTTC
D: .
J: TRBJ2-7
V: TRBV4-1
size: .

CDR3: CASSLRRIKHLNGTFRELFF
DNA: TGCGCCAGCAGCCTCCGCCGTATTAAACATTTAAACGGGACTTTTAGAGAGCTGTTTTTT
D: .
J: TRBJ2-2
V: TRBV5-1
size: .

CDR3: CASSLSPGVNTEAFF
DNA: TGTGCCAGCAGTTTAAGCCCGGGGGTGAACACTGAAGCTTTCTTT
D: .
J: TRBJ1-1
V: TRBV27
size: .

CDR3: CASSGGAGDVGEQYF
DNA: TGTGCCAGCAGTGGAGGAGCGGGAGACGTCGGCGAGCAGTACTTC
D: TRBD2
J: TRBJ2-7
V: TRBV28
size: .

CDR3: CAIPQPRDRGYGYTF
DNA: TGTGCCATACCGCAACCCCGGGACAGGGGCTATGGCTACACCTTC
D: TRBD1
J: TRBJ1-2
V: TRBV2
size: .

CDR3: CASSHGQGTGELFF
DNA: TGCGCCAGCAGCCATGGACAGGGGACCGGGGAGCTGTTTTTT
D: TRBD1
J: TRBJ2-2
V: TRBV4-3
size: .

CDR3: CATRTVTRHTEAFF
DNA: TGTGCCACCCGGACAGTCACCCGGCACACTGAAGCTTTCTTT
D: .
J: TRBJ1-1
V: TRBV7-8
size: .

CDR3: CSARRANEAFF
DNA: TGCAGTGCTAGGCGGGCAAATGAAGCCTTCTTT
D: .
J: TRBJ1-1
V: TRBV20-1
size: .

CDR3: CAITQGLAVYNEQFF
DNA: TGTGCCATCACTCAGGGACTAGCGGTCTACAATGAGCAGTTCTTC
D: TRBD2
J: TRBJ2-1
V: TRBV10-3
size: .